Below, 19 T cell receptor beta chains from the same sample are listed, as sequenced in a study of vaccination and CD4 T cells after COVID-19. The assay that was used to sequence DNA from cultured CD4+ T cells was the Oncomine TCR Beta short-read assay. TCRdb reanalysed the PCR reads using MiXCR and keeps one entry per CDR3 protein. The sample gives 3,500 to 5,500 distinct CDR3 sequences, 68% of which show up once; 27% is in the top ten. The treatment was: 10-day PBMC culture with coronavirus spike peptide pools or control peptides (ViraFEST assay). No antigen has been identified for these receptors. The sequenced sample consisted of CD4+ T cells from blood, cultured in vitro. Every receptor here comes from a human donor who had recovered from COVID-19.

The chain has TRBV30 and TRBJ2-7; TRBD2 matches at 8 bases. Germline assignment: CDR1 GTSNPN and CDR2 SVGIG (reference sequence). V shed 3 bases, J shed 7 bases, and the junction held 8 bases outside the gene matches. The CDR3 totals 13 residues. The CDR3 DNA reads TGTGCCTGGAGAACAGCGGGAGTGGGAGAGCAGTACTTC. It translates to CAWRTAGVGEQYF. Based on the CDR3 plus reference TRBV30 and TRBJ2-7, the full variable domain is SQTIHQWPATLVQPVGSPLSLECTVEGTSNPNLYWYRQAAGRGLQLLFYSVGIGQISSEVPQNLSASRPQDRQFILSSKKLLLSDSGFYLCAWRTAGVGEQYFGPGTRLTVT.

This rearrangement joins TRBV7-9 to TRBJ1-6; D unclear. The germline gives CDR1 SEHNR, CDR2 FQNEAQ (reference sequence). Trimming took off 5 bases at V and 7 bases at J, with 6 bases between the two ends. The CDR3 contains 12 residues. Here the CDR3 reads CASSPGNSPLHF. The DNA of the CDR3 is TGTGCCAGCAGCCCAGGCAATTCACCCCTCCACTTT.

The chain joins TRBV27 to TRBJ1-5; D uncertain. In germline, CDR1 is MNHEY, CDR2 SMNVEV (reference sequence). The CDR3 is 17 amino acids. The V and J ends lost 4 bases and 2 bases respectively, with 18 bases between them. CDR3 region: CASSSYLTERGNQPQHF. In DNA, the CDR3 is TGTGCCAGCAGTTCTTACCTAACGGAGCGCGGCAATCAGCCCCAGCATTTT.

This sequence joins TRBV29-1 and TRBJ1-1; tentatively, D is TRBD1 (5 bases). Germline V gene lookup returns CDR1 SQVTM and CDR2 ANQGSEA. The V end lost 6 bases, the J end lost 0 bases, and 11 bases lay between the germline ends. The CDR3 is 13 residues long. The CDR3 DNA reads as TGCAGCGTGATGACAGTAATGAACACTGAAGCTTTCTTT. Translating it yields CSVMTVMNTEAFF.

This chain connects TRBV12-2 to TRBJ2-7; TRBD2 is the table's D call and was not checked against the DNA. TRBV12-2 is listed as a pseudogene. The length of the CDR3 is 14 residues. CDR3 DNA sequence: TGTGCAAGTCGCTTAGGAGGAATTGGGAGGGAGCAGTACTTC. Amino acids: CASRLGGIGREQYF.

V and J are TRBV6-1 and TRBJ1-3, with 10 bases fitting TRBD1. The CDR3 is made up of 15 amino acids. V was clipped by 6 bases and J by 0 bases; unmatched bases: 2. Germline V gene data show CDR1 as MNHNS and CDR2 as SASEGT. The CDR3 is CASRRQGASGNTIYF. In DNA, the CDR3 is TGTGCCAGCAGGCGACAGGGGGCCTCTGGAAACACCATATATTTT.

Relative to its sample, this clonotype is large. CDR3 region: CSARWGARTVNTEAFF. The CDR3 DNA reads as TGCAGTGCTAGATGGGGGGCCAGGACCGTGAACACTGAAGCTTTCTTT. The chain couples TRBV20-1 to TRBJ1-1; possibly TRBD1 for D (6 bases). Trimming cost V 2 bases and J 0 bases, with 16 bases left between them. Germline-derived CDR1 and CDR2 are DFQATT and SNEGSKA (reference sequence). CDR3 length equals 16 residues.

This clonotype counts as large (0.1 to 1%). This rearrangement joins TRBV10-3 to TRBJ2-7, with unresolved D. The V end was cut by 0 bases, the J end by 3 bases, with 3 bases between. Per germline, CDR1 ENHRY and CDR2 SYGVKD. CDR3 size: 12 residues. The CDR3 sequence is CAISESGYEQYF. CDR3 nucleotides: TGTGCCATCAGTGAGTCGGGCTACGAGCAGTACTTC.

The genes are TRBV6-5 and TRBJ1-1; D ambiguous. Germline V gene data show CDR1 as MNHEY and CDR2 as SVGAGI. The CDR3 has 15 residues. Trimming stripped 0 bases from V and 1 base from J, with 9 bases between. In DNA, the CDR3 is TGTGCCAGCAGTTACTCGATCCTGGGGAACACTGAAGCTTTCTTT. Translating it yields CASSYSILGNTEAFF.

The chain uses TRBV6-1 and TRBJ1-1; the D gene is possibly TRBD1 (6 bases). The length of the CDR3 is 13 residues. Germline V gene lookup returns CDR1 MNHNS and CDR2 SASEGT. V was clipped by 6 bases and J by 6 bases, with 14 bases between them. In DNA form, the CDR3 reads TGTGCCAGCAGACTACAGGGTAGGGCTGAAGCTTTCTTT. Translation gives CASRLQGRAEAFF.

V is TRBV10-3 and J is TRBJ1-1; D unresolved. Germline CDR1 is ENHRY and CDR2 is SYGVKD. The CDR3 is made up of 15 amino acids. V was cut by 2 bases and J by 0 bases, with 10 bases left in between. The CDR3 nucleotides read TGTGCCATCAGTGAGGTCGAGCAGATGAACACTGAAGCTTTCTTT. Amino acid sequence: CAISEVEQMNTEAFF.

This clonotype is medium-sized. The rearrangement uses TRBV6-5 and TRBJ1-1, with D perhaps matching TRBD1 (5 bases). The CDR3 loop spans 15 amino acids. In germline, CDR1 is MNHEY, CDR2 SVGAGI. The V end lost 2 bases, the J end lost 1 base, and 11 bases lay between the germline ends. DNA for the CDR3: TGTGCCAGCAGTTACGGGTGGAGGGGGAACACTGAAGCTTTCTTT. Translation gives CASSYGWRGNTEAFF.

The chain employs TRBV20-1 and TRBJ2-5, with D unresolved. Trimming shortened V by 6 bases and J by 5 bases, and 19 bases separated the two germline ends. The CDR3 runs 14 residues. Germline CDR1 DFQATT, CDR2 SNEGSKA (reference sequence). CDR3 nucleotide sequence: TGCAGTGCCCGGACGGGCCAAGTGGGGGAGACCCAGTACTTC. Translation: CSARTGQVGETQYF.

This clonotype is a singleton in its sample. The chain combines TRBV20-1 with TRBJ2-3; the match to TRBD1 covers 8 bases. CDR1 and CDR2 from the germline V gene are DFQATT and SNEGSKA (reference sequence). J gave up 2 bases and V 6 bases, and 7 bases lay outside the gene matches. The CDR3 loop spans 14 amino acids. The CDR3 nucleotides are TGCAGTGCGGTGCAGGGGGCGATCACAGATACGCAGTATTTT. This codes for CSAVQGAITDTQYF.

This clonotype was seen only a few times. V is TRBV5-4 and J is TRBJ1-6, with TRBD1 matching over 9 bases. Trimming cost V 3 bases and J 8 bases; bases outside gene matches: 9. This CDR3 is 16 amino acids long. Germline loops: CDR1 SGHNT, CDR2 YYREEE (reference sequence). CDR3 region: CASSSYRGQVYSPLHF. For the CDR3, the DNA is TGTGCCAGCAGCTCCTACAGGGGGCAAGTTTATTCACCCCTCCACTTT.

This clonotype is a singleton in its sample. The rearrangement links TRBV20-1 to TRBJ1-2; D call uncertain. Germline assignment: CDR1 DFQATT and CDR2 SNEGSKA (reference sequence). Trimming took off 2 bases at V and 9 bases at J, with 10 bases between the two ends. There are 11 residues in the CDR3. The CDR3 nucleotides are TGCAGTGCTAGACCCAGGCGAAGCTACACCTTC. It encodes CSARPRRSYTF.

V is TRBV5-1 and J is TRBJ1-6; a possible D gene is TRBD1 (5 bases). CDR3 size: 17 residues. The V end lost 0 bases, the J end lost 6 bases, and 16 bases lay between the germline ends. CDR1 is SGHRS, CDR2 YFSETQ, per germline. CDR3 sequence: CASSLESRAGPNSPLHF. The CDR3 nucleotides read TGCGCCAGCAGCTTGGAGTCCAGGGCAGGCCCTAATTCACCCCTCCACTTT.

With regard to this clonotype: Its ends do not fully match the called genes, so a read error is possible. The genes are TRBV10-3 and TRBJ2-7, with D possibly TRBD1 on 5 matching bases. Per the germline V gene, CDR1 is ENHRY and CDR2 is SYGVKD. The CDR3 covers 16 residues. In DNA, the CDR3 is TGTGCCAGCAGTTTACTCCCCACAGGTAACTCCTACGAGCAGTACTTC. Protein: CASSLLPTGNSYEQYF.

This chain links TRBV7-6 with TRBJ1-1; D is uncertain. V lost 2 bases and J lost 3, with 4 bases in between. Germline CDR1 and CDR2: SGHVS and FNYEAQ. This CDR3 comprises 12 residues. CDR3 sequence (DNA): TGTGCCAGCAGCTTATCAGACACTGAAGCTTTCTTT. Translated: CASSLSDTEAFF.